This T cell receptor (beta chain) was identified in a study of blood T cell repertoires in COVID-19 (dated by TCRdb to 2018 to 2021). Study-wide context: Samples from collaborators originated in the United States, Italy and Spain and spanned both the acute and convalescent phases of COVID-19. Deeply sampled blood TCRbeta repertoires from subjects exposed to, actively infected with, or recovered from COVID-19 were included in the dataset. The material from the prospective study consisted of cDNA or gDNA derived from T cells, B-cell-depleted T cells, or PBMCs. The samples were drawn from the first 160 participants of the ongoing ImmuneRACE study and from 950 to 1,500 subjects provided by 6 global collaborators. Where available, HLA class I and class II types were taken from metadata supplied by the sample provider and were not determined by assay-based typing. Sample metadata almost always included a de-identified subject ID, COVID-19 status, age in years and sex. A freely available public database, intended as a resource for researchers studying the immune response to SARS-CoV-2, is where the repertoires were released. The full study reports these points: How much clinical and demographic metadata was included differed by source and by participant, and the metadata was provided uncurated.

The CDR3, from cysteine to phenylalanine, totals 14 residues. The sequence is cut down to CDR3 DNA, 42 bases in frame from base 1. Via the germline V gene, CDR1 is SGHTA and CDR2 FQGTGA. Here V drops 5 bases and J drops 8 bases, and the junction holds 8 bases not matched to any gene. The immunoSEQ Assay, a bias-controlled multiplex PCR, was used to amplify TCRbeta CDR3 regions from genomic DNA. For the original study's pipeline: The number of nucleated cells in each sample was estimated by amplification of reference gene primers within the assay. To quantify the absolute abundance of each unique TCRbeta CDR3 rearrangement, sequence reads were collapsed and filtered. For each sample, productive Simpson clonality was calculated as the square root of Simpson's diversity index across productive rearrangements. Not all clones reach the TCRdb copy of this immuneACCESS table, which keeps in-frame sequences only. Checked studies attribute under half of the gap to unresolved V genes and leave the rest unexplained. From that table come the V and J calls and clone size; the DNA was used to work out D and trimming. Within this sample are about 200,000 clones, with around 86% of them counted one time only. The ten largest clones represent around 3% of the sample.

Collaborating institutions collected whole blood in K2EDTA tubes following their own protocols. For TCRbeta analysis, collaborators shipped samples as frozen whole blood, isolated PBMCs, or DNA extracted from either of those sample types. Concerning this clone itself: Its antigen is currently not known. No clone much larger than this one lies a single base away; base qualities are absent.

Sequencing was performed on peripheral blood. The chain couples TRBV7-3 to TRBJ2-4; 8 central nucleotides agree with TRBD1. This sequence was found in a man in his sixties with acute or convalescent COVID-19. The CDR3 protein sequence reads: CASSPSGGEDIQYF. The base sequence is TGTGCCAGCAGCCCCTCAGGGGGCGAAGACATTCAGTACTTC.